The T cell receptor beta chain under discussion was sequenced for a study of blood T cell repertoires in COVID-19. The wider study: COVID-19 samples collected from the United States, Italy and Spain covered acute and convalescent phases. T cells, B-cell-depleted T cells, or PBMCs provided the cDNA or gDNA that served as material.

The trim removed 6 bases at V and 7 bases at J, leaving 14 bases unmatched. CDR1 and CDR2 from the germline V gene are SNHLY and FYNNEI. The CDR3 is 15 amino acids. This clone was seen only once. The assay was immunoSEQ multiplex PCR, and TCRdb's table has in-frame clones only and misses some. The data show about 82,000 clones, about four fifths seen once. Sequencing was performed on peripheral blood. This chain connects TRBV2 to TRBJ2-5; 7 bases line up with TRBD2. The source is a woman aged 60 to 75 with acute or convalescent COVID-19. The CDR3 DNA reads as TGTGCCAGCAGGAGGTTCCGGGAGGTCCCTGGGACCCAGTACTTC. Its protein product is CASRRFREVPGTQYF.